A single sample is the source of the 20 T cell receptor beta chains below, sequenced in a study of cytomegalovirus exposure and HLA in healthy donors. The study ran its PCR with 60 Vbeta and 13 Jbeta primers. Profiling relied on immunoSEQ multiplex PCR, and the TCRdb table lists in-frame clones only, not all of them. This table holds more than 25,000 clones, 60% to 80% found once. Sequencing was carried out using PBMCs. The receptors here all came from a male donor in good health and CMV-seropositive.

The chain joins TRBV28 to TRBJ1-1; D remains unclear. Trimming cost V 7 bases and J 1 base, with 13 bases left between them. Germline CDR1 MDHEN, CDR2 SYDVKM. CDR3 size: 14 residues. CDR3 bases: TGTGCCAGCACCAAGGGAGTGCGGAACACTGAAGCTTTCTTT. It codes for CASTKGVRNTEAFF.

The chain links TRBV5-6 to TRBJ1-5, with D possibly matching TRBD1 (6 bases). The CDR3 has 15 amino acids. Germline V gene data show CDR1 as SGHDT and CDR2 as YYEEEE. Trimming left V 4 bases short and J 0 bases short, with 11 bases between. The CDR3 nucleotides read TGTGCCAGCAGCGTTGGGACACATAGCAATCAGCCCCAGCATTTT. This sequence encodes CASSVGTHSNQPQHF.

A few counts support this clone. The chain employs TRBV27 and TRBJ2-7; 14 bases fit TRBD2. CDR3 size: 16 residues. Germline CDR1 is MNHEY and CDR2 is SMNVEV (reference sequence). J gave up 5 bases and V 2 bases, and 5 bases lay outside the gene matches. The CDR3 DNA reads as TGTGCCAGCAGTTTAGGGGGGGGACTAGCGGGAGACGAGCAGTACTTC. Translating it yields CASSLGGGLAGDEQYF.

This clone occurred once. This chain joins TRBV6-1 and TRBJ1-5, with D perhaps matching TRBD1 (6 bases). Looked up from germline, CDR1 is MNHNS and CDR2 is SASEGT. Trimming took off 3 bases at V and 4 bases at J, with 13 bases between the two ends. The CDR3 is made up of 15 amino acids. The CDR3 bases are TGTGCCAGCAGTGACGGTCTCAGGGGAAATCAGCCCCAGCATTTT. Amino acid sequence: CASSDGLRGNQPQHF.

The chain links TRBV5-1 to TRBJ1-1; no clear D gene. Per the germline V gene, CDR1 is SGHRS and CDR2 is YFSETQ. V gave up 4 bases and J gave up 3 bases, with 13 bases separating them. The CDR3 sequence is 14 residues long. CDR3 sequence reads: CASSPTPGDTEAFF. CDR3 sequence (DNA): TGCGCCAGCAGCCCGACCCCCGGGGACACTGAAGCTTTCTTT.

The rearrangement joins TRBV2 to TRBJ1-1; maybe TRBD1 (6 bases). Germline loops: CDR1 SNHLY, CDR2 FYNNEI. This CDR3 region has 13 residues. Trimming removed 4 bases from V and 5 bases from J, with 11 bases in between. Here the CDR3 DNA reads TGTGCCAGCAGTGGGGGGCGAGAGACTGAAGCTTTCTTT. Translating gives CASSGGRETEAFF.

This clone was detected a few times. The rearrangement joins TRBV2 to TRBJ2-1; TRBD1 matches 10 bases. With 6 bases clipped from V and 1 base from J, the junction kept 9 bases outside the gene matches. CDR1 is SNHLY and CDR2 is FYNNEI in the germline V gene. This CDR3 is built from 17 residues. CDR3: CASSLRDRGNSYNEQFF. CDR3 coding DNA: TGTGCCAGCAGCCTCCGGGACAGGGGAAATTCCTACAATGAGCAGTTCTTC. Variable domain in full (rest from reference TRBV2 and TRBJ2-1): EPEVTQTPSHQVTQMGQEVILRCVPISNHLYFYWYRQILGQKVEFLVSFYNNEISEKSEIFDDQFSVERPDGSNFTLKIRSTKLEDSAMYFCASSLRDRGNSYNEQFFGPGTRLTVL.

The rearrangement joins TRBV2 to TRBJ2-7; TRBD1 agrees at 10 bases. V lost 5 bases and J lost 7; bases outside the gene matches: 8. Per the germline V gene, CDR1 is SNHLY and CDR2 is FYNNEI. The CDR3 is made up of 14 amino acids. The CDR3 region has the DNA TGTGCCAGCAGTTCCGGGACAGGGGTATGGGAGCAGTACTTC. Protein: CASSSGTGVWEQYF.

There are a few counts of this clone. The V gene is TRBV4-1, the J gene TRBJ1-3; 7 positions agree with TRBD1. Germline CDR1 is MGHRA and CDR2 is YSYEKL. CDR3 length equals 17 residues. V trimming: 0 bases; J trimming: 5 bases; junction bases outside the gene matches: 10. The CDR3 protein is CASSQDRAGGRRNTIYF. CDR3 coding DNA: TGCGCCAGCAGCCAAGATCGGGCAGGGGGGCGTAGAAACACCATATATTTT.

The V gene is TRBV6-1, the J gene TRBJ2-3, with 11 positions matching TRBD1. Germline values: CDR1 MNHNS, CDR2 SASEGT. CDR3 size: 15 residues. V trimming: 4 bases; J trimming: 5 bases; junction bases outside the gene matches: 5. The CDR3 sequence is CASSGGTGGVDTQYF. The CDR3 nucleotides are TGTGCCAGCAGTGGCGGGACAGGGGGTGTAGATACGCAGTATTTT.

This clone was seen a handful of times. V gene TRBV18 combines with J gene TRBJ1-3, with a possible D match to TRBD1 (5 bases). Deletions cut 5 bases from V and 0 bases from J, with 17 bases between. Germline CDR1 KGHSH, CDR2 LQKENI. The CDR3 runs 17 residues. The CDR3 loop reads CASSTRQSLYSGNTIYF. The CDR3 DNA follows: TGTGCCAGCTCAACGCGACAGAGTCTCTACTCTGGAAACACCATATATTTT.

The chain carries TRBV2 and TRBJ2-1; 8 bases fit TRBD2. The CDR3 sequence is 15 residues long. The V segment lost 6 bases and the J segment 3 bases; nucleotides outside the gene matches: 7. Germline V gene sequence: CDR1 SNHLY, CDR2 FYNNEI. CDR3: CASRRAGGLYNEQFF. DNA for the CDR3: TGTGCCAGCAGGAGGGCGGGAGGACTCTACAATGAGCAGTTCTTC.

This clone was seen only once. This sequence joins TRBV9 and TRBJ2-2; D remains unclear. Germline-derived CDR1 and CDR2 are SGDLS and YYNGEE. The CDR3 length is 16 residues. V was trimmed by 0 bases and J by 2 bases, leaving 11 bases between them. The CDR3 DNA follows: TGTGCCAGCAGCGTAGGAGGCAATATTAACACCGGGGAGCTGTTTTTT. It yields the protein CASSVGGNINTGELFF.

The CDR3 coding sequence is TGTGCCAGCAGTTTCGGGACAGACTCCTACGAGCAGTACTTC. Encoded protein: CASSFGTDSYEQYF. This chain uses TRBV6-1 with TRBJ2-7; 7 nucleotides match TRBD1. Germline CDR1 reads MNHNS; CDR2 reads SASEGT. V dropped 5 bases and J dropped 0; count of bases not matched to a gene: 4. The CDR3 extends over 14 amino acids.

This clone was detected a few times. The chain employs TRBV25-1 and TRBJ2-7; D might be TRBD2 (5 bases). This CDR3 has 15 amino acids. Trimming removed 5 bases from V and 2 bases from J, with 16 bases in between. Per germline, CDR1 MGHDK and CDR2 SYGVNS. The CDR3 DNA reads as TGTGCCAGCAGTCCCGGCCGGGGTGAAACCTACGAGCAGTACTTC. Amino acids: CASSPGRGETYEQYF.

This clone was detected a few times. The V call is TRBV14, the J call TRBJ1-3, with 9 bases matching TRBD1. Germline lookup yields CDR1 SGHDN and CDR2 FVKESK. This CDR3 has 15 amino acids. V lost 4 bases and J lost 4; bases outside the gene matches: 5. DNA for the CDR3: TGTGCCAGCAGCCCTGGGACAGGGAAAGGAAACACCATATATTTT. Protein sequence: CASSPGTGKGNTIYF.

The J gene is TRBJ1-4, the V gene TRBV28; D might be TRBD1 (6 bases). Germline CDR1 and CDR2: MDHEN and SYDVKM. The ends were cut back, 5 bases at V and 1 base at J, with 11 bases in the middle. The CDR3 totals 15 residues. CDR3 nucleotides: TGTGCCAGCAGTCCGCACAGGGTAACTAATGAAAAACTGTTTTTT. Translated: CASSPHRVTNEKLFF.

This clone has only a few counts. The chain carries TRBV6-5 and TRBJ1-1, with a possible D match to TRBD1 (5 bases). Germline-derived CDR1 and CDR2 are MNHEY and SVGAGI. This CDR3 is 14 amino acids long. The V end lost 0 bases, the J end lost 9 bases, and 14 bases lay between the germline ends. Written as DNA, the CDR3 is TGTGCCAGCAGTTACTCGCGTATCGGGGGGAAAGCTTTCTTT. Its translation: CASSYSRIGGKAFF.

By frequency in the sample, this clone is medium-sized. J is TRBJ2-7 and V is TRBV28; D unclear. Trimming left V 2 bases short and J 2 bases short, with 10 bases between. The germline V gene encodes CDR1 MDHEN and CDR2 SYDVKM. This CDR3 is 14 amino acids long. CDR3 DNA: TGTGCCAGCAGTTTAGGCGCTAGACCCTACGAGCAGTACTTC. Its translation is CASSLGARPYEQYF.

This clone was found once. The chain recombines TRBV7-6 with TRBJ2-2; D is unclear. The CDR3 is 13 amino acids. V was cut by 1 base and J by 5 bases, with 5 bases left in between. Per germline, CDR1 SGHVS and CDR2 FNYEAQ. CDR3: CASSLDITGELFF. In nucleotides, the CDR3 is TGTGCCAGCAGCTTAGATATAACCGGGGAGCTGTTTTTT.